The present T cell receptor beta chain was sequenced within a study of T cell responses to AZD1222 COVID-19 vaccine. Points from the study as a whole: Seropositive at baseline were only six AZD1222 recipients. Dominant at 160-218 and 743-854, vaccine-associated CD4 TCRs also spanned spike. Only after the peak T cell response were repertoires sampled. Clonal diversity may have been underestimated in mostly white British donors.

This table comes from immunoSEQ multiplex PCR, and its TCRdb copy is limited to in-frame clones, with some not included. The sample has 90,000 to 120,000 clones; approximately 89% are singletons. Remarks on this clone: What it binds is not known.

Per germline, CDR1 LNHNV and CDR2 YYDKDF (reference sequence). CDR3 size: 13 residues. Trimming cost V 6 bases and J 3 bases, with 8 bases left between them. The source is an adult who received the MenACWY meningococcal vaccine as a control. V usage is TRBV15 and J usage is TRBJ1-4; TRBD1 is a possible D gene (6 bases). The specimen was peripheral blood, collected 28 days after the second dose of the MenACWY control vaccine. CDR3 coding DNA: TGTGCCACCAGAAGGGGGGCTAATGAAAAACTGTTTTTT. Translated: CATRRGANEKLFF.